This T cell receptor beta chain was captured in a study of cytomegalovirus exposure and HLA in healthy donors. With 60 Vbeta and 13 Jbeta primers, the PCR was carried out. The protocol was immunoSEQ multiplex PCR, while the TCRdb copy is restricted to in-frame clones and leaves out a portion. The sample includes 180,000 or so clones, around 80% of them seen just once. V lost 5 bases, J lost 0 bases, and 11 bases lay in between. The CDR3 is 15 amino acids. Germline-derived CDR1 and CDR2 are SGHDN and FVKESK. This receptor was taken from a girl aged 5 to 17 in good health and CMV-seropositive. Sequenced: PBMCs. The chain employs TRBV14 and TRBJ2-1, with D hard to call. The CDR3 spells CASSSFTSSYNEQFF. The CDR3 coding sequence is TGTGCCAGCAGCTCCTTTACGAGCTCCTACAATGAGCAGTTCTTC.